The entry that follows covers one T cell receptor (beta chain) sequence. This entry comes from a study of blood T cell repertoires in COVID-19. Study in general: Italy, Spain and the United States were the sources of the convalescent and acute COVID-19 samples. PBMCs, B-cell-depleted T cells, or T cells provided the cDNA or gDNA that made up the material.

Profiling relied on immunoSEQ multiplex PCR, and the TCRdb table lists in-frame clones only, not all of them. The sample gives approximately 210,000 clones, roughly 80% of which show up once; approximately 8% is in the top ten. Germline V gene data show CDR1 as MNHEY and CDR2 as SVGAGI. The CDR3 spans 12 residues. The V end was cut by 6 bases, the J end by 3 bases, with 6 bases between. This TCR derives from a woman aged 80 or over with COVID-19, enrolled during active disease. Sequenced input: peripheral blood. The V and J genes are TRBV6-5 and TRBJ1-5; D is unclear. Written as DNA, the CDR3 is TGTGCCAGCAGGTTAAACAATCAGCCCCAGCATTTT. Protein: CASRLNNQPQHF.